This TCR beta chain was captured by sequencing in a study of T-cell reconstitution after alpha-beta-depleted transplantation in children (dated by TCRdb to the mid-2010s). Background for the entire study: T-cell immune reconstitution after TCRalphabeta/CD19-depleted allogeneic hematopoietic cell transplantation in children was quantitatively tracked in the study by means of TCR repertoire profiling.

Details on this clonotype: Its antigen is still unknown. It has no much larger one-base neighbor in the sample; base qualities were not kept.

Per the germline V gene, SGHRS is the CDR1 and YFSETQ is the CDR2. Trimming accounts for 0 bases at V and 2 bases at J, while the number of junction bases matched to no gene is 3. From cysteine to phenylalanine, the CDR3 is 16 amino acids long. Solely the CDR3 DNA is kept, with 48 bases framed from the first base. To prepare the library, PCR was applied. This sample was sequenced with an Illumina HiSeq 2500. To normalize quantification of the TCRbeta repertoire, the TCR libraries were built with molecular barcoding that relied on unique molecular identifiers. TCRdb cleaned the public reads at Q25 with fastp, built clones with MiXCR and kept in-frame beta chains. Every entry covers one CDR3 protein and lists the most common genes and DNA from its rows. The sample profile shows more than 450,000 distinct CDR3 sequences; roughly 18% of them were found once. The biggest ten clones account for roughly 3.3% of the sample.

The receptor's source is a human donor who donated a stem cell graft to a child with acute lymphoblastic leukemia. The sequencing here drew on PBMCs from the stem cell graft donor, taken from the stem cell graft. In this chain, TRBV5-1 is recombined with TRBJ2-1, and TRBD2 aligns with 9 junction nucleotides. The CDR3 is CASSLVSGSTYNEQFF. The DNA sequence is as follows: TGCGCCAGCAGCTTGGTTAGCGGGAGCACCTACAATGAGCAGTTCTTC.